The 14 T cell receptor beta chains presented below share a single source sample, sequenced in a study of T cells in women clearing cervical HPV infection. Libraries were prepared by immunoSEQ multiplex PCR; TCRdb keeps only in-frame clonotypes and omits some of them. The sample includes 20,000 to 25,000 clones. Sequences were obtained from blood buffy coat. These receptor sequences come from a woman aged 18-69 years with a cervical HPV16 infection that either progressed to CIN3+ or cleared (not recorded which).

To note about this clone: The read ends 3 residues shy of where the CDR3 ends; the end is completed using the germline J gene. The chain couples TRBV6-2 or TRBV6-3 to TRBJ2-7, with D maybe TRBD2 (5 bases). The CDR3 extends over 12 amino acids. V was clipped by 10 bases and J by 2 bases, with 12 bases between them. Germline-derived CDR1 and CDR2 are MNHEY and SVGEGT. CDR3 loop: CATGLGPYEQYF. Partial CDR3 DNA: TGTGCCACCGGACTCGGACCCTACGAG.

Note on this clone: With the read ending 3 residues before the CDR3 end, the germline J gene is used to fill in that end. The chain carries TRBV30 and TRBJ2-2; a weak D match, TRBD1 (6 bases). CDR3 length: 14 amino acids. CDR1 is GTSNPN and CDR2 is SVGIG in the germline V gene (reference sequence). The sequenced CDR3 bases are TGTGCCTGGAGTCCGGGACACCTTAATGAAAAG. Amino acid sequence: CAWSPGHLNEK. The complete CDR3 protein is CAWSPGHLNEKLFF. The full variable domain, its missing parts supplied by reference TRBV30 and TRBJ2-2, is SQTIHQWPATLVQPVGSPLSLECTVEGTSNPNLYWYRQAAGRGLQLLFYSVGIGQISSEVPQNLSASRPQDRQFILSSKKLLLSDSGFYLCAWSPGHLNEKLFFGEGSRLTVL.

With regard to this clone: Read coverage stops 3 residues before the CDR3 terminus; the germline J gene supplies the remainder. The V and J genes are TRBV20-1 and TRBJ2-1; 10 bases match TRBD2. Germline CDR1 reads DFQATT; CDR2 reads SNEGSKA (reference sequence). The CDR3 consists of 14 residues. V lost 1 base to trimming and J lost 9 bases; unmatched junction nucleotides: 6. The CDR3 bases that were read are TGCAGTGCTAGAGCCAGCGGGGGGGCGGCTGAG. Translated: CSARASGGAAE. The CDR3 in its entirety is CSARASGGAAEQFF.

As to this clone: The DNA ends 3 residues before the CDR3 does, and the rest of the CDR3 is filled in from the germline J gene. The chain carries TRBV4-2 and TRBJ2-4; TRBD2 agrees at 8 bases. Trimming removed 0 bases from V and 7 bases from J; junction bases left unmatched: 11. Germline assignment: CDR1 LGHNA and CDR2 YNFKEQ. This CDR3 has 17 residues. Here the CDR3 reads CASSQDLTSGKANIQYF. CDR3 DNA, as far as it was read: TGTGCCAGCAGCCAAGATCTAACTAGCGGTAAGGCGAACATT.

Concerning this clone itself: Read data end 3 residues before the CDR3 end; the end is taken from the germline J gene. The rearrangement links TRBV19 to TRBJ1-4; D not certain. CDR1 and CDR2 (germline): LNHDA, SQIVND (reference sequence). The CDR3 covers 13 residues. V was clipped by 7 bases and J by 6 bases, with 12 bases between them. The part of the CDR3 DNA that was read is TGTGCCAGTATGGGCCAGGTAGATGAAAAA. This gives the protein CASMGQVDEK. The entire CDR3 sequence reads CASMGQVDEKLFF.

Points on this clone: An end of the junction does not agree with germline; a read error may underlie this. The read stops 3 residues short of the end of the CDR3; the missing end is completed from the germline J gene. This specimen includes other DNA sequences encoding the same CDR3. V is TRBV20-1 and J is TRBJ1-3, with a tentative D call TRBD1 (5 bases). Germline-derived CDR1 and CDR2 are DFQATT and SNEGSKA (reference sequence). The CDR3 loop spans 15 amino acids. CDR3 DNA, as far as it was read: TGCAGTGCTAGAGGTTCCCAGGGCTCTGGAAACACA. Its translation: CSARGSQGSGNT. The whole CDR3 reads CSARGSQGSGNTIYF.

Considering frequency, this clone is medium-sized (0.01 to 0.1%). Relative to the germline gene, one junction end is altered; a read error may explain this. The read stops 3 residues short of the end of the CDR3; the missing end is completed from the germline J gene. This rearrangement joins TRBV18 to TRBJ2-1, with D perhaps matching TRBD2 (5 bases). Germline values: CDR1 KGHSH, CDR2 LQKENI. CDR3 length: 13 amino acids. The sequenced part of the CDR3 DNA is TGTGCCAGCTCCCCACCCTCAGAGGGTGAG. It encodes CASSPPSEGE. From start to end, the CDR3 is CASSPPSEGEQFF. The variable domain in full, with the rest retrieved from reference TRBV18 and TRBJ2-1, is NAGVMQNPRHLVRRRGQEARLRCSPMKGHSHVYWYRQLPEEGLKFMVYLQKENIIDESGMPKERFSAEFPKEGPSILRIQQVVRGDSAAYFCASSPPSEGEQFFGPGTRLTVL.

CDR3 in amino acids: CASTRAEPSTDTQYF. The sequenced part of the CDR3 DNA is TGCGCCAGCACCCGAGCGGAGCCTAGCACAGATACG. The gene calls are TRBV5-1 and TRBJ2-3; weak D call: TRBD2 (5 bases). The sequenced fragment ends 3 residues before the CDR3 boundary, so the rest is inferred from the germline J gene. The CDR3 has 15 residues. V was shortened by 6 bases and J by 0 bases, with 14 bases between the two germline ends. Germline V gene lookup returns CDR1 SGHRS and CDR2 YFSETQ. Filled out from reference TRBV5-1 and TRBJ2-3, the complete variable domain reads KAGVTQTPRYLIKTRGQQVTLSCSPISGHRSVSWYQQTPGQGLQFLFEYFSETQRNKGNFPGRFSGRQFSNSRSEMNVSTLELGDSALYLCASTRAEPSTDTQYFGPGTRLTVL.

As regards this clone: Sequencing ends 3 residues short of the CDR3 end; the germline J gene provides the rest. The gene calls are TRBV10-3 and TRBJ2-7; no clear D. This CDR3 has 14 residues. Germline CDR1 ENHRY, CDR2 SYGVKD. V lost 1 base and J 0 bases, leaving 7 bases between the germline ends. Partial CDR3 DNA: TGTGCCATCAGTGAGTTAACAGACTCCTACGAG. Protein product: CAISELTDSYE. The complete CDR3 reads CAISELTDSYEQYF.

To note about this clone: The read ends 3 residues early relative to the CDR3; the germline J gene fills the gap. The chain combines TRBV7-2 with TRBJ2-5; 7 bases align to TRBD1. The V segment lost 5 bases and the J segment 4 bases; nucleotides outside the gene matches: 7. Germline-derived CDR1 and CDR2 are SGHTA and FQGNSA. CDR3 length: 14 amino acids. The CDR3 here is CASSPLGGRETQYF. The CDR3 DNA, read in part, is TGTGCCAGCAGCCCTTTAGGGGGCAGAGAGACC.

With respect to this clone: The read terminates 3 residues before the CDR3 end, so the remaining end is supplied by the germline J gene. The gene calls are TRBV14 and TRBJ2-3, with 11 positions matching TRBD2. Trimming cost V 4 bases and J 7 bases; bases outside gene matches: 13. The CDR3 runs 17 residues. Per the germline V gene, CDR1 is SGHDN and CDR2 is FVKESK. CDR3 region: CASSPQQLAGGSYTQYF. Partial CDR3 DNA: TGTGCCAGCAGCCCGCAACAGTTAGCGGGGGGGTCTTATACG.

CDR3: CASSHGTGGMETQYF. CDR3 DNA, as far as it was read: TGTGCCAGCAGCCACGGGACTGGGGGAATGGAGACG. This chain joins TRBV7-6 and TRBJ2-3; D might be TRBD2 (6 bases). The CDR3 extends 3 residues past the end of the read, so its final part is completed from the germline J gene. Germline V lookup: CDR1 SGHVS, CDR2 FNYEAQ. The CDR3 extends over 15 amino acids.

For this clone: The read ends 3 residues early relative to the CDR3; the germline J gene fills the gap. J is TRBJ2-5 and V is TRBV7-2; D gene uncertain. V shed 3 bases and J shed 5 bases, with 7 bases lying between them. This CDR3 comprises 12 residues. From germline, CDR1 is SGHTA and CDR2 FQGNSA. This chain's CDR3 is CASSFLGETQYF. The sequenced part of the CDR3 DNA is TGTGCCAGCAGCTTCTTAGGGGAGACC. Complete variable domain (other parts from reference TRBV7-2 and TRBJ2-5): GAGVSQSPSNKVTEKGKDVELRCDPISGHTALYWYRQSLGQGLEFLIYFQGNSAPDKSGLPSDRFSAERTGGSVSTLTIQRTQQEDSAVYLCASSFLGETQYFGPGTRLLVL.

Concerning this clone: The read ends 3 residues shy of where the CDR3 ends; the end is completed using the germline J gene. The V and J genes are TRBV20-1 and TRBJ2-1, with D perhaps TRBD1 (6 bases). The germline V and J ends were trimmed by 0 bases and 6 bases, with 15 bases remaining between them. Looked up from germline, CDR1 is DFQATT and CDR2 is SNEGSKA (reference sequence). This CDR3 has 15 amino acids. Incomplete CDR3 DNA: TGCAGTGCTAGAGATCCAGGGGCCATACGCAATGAG. This encodes CSARDPGAIRNE. The full-length CDR3 reads as CSARDPGAIRNEQFF.